The entry that follows covers one T cell receptor (beta chain) sequence. Blood was collected, roughly 2.4 ml per donor. Germline V gene data show CDR1 as DFQATT and CDR2 as SNEGSKA (reference sequence). The CDR3 consists of 14 residues. The source of the sample is a study of monozygotic twins with inflammatory bowel disease. Using the 5' RACE reads, TCRdb records one entry per CDR3 protein without DNA. The sample data list about 160,000 distinct CDR3 sequences. The rearrangement joins TRBV20-1 to TRBJ1-4; the TRBD1 assignment by TCRdb is unverifiable without DNA. This clonotype was obtained from a human donor with ulcerative colitis or Crohn's disease, or a healthy co-twin of an affected twin (not recorded which). The sequenced sample consisted of blood. The CDR3: CSAETGGAGEKLFF.